Described below is a single T cell receptor (beta chain) sequence and its context. Sequencing used immunoSEQ multiplex PCR; TCRdb keeps in-frame clones, though not all of them. The data contain about 270,000 clones, 75% to 90% of them singletons. Trimming pared 1 base from V and 6 bases from J, leaving 12 bases between. Germline V CDR1 and CDR2: SGHTA, FQGNSA. The CDR3 extends over 15 amino acids. The sample originates from a study of blood T cell repertoires in COVID-19. The sequence derives from a woman aged 25 to 39 with acute COVID-19. Sequencing input: PBMCs or T cells enriched from blood (not recorded which). V usage is TRBV7-2 and J usage is TRBJ2-2; no clear D. The CDR3 sequence: CASSLVSGLPGELFF. The CDR3 DNA follows: TGTGCCAGCAGCTTAGTCTCTGGCCTTCCCGGGGAGCTGTTTTTT. The variable domain in full, with the rest retrieved from reference TRBV7-2 and TRBJ2-2, is GAGVSQSPSNKVTEKGKDVELRCDPISGHTALYWYRQSLGQGLEFLIYFQGNSAPDKSGLPSDRFSAERTGGSVSTLTIQRTQQEDSAVYLCASSLVSGLPGELFFGEGSRLTVL.